The 30 T cell receptor beta chains given below trace back to one sample, sequenced in a study of T-cell memory formation after mild COVID-19. TCRdb processed the 5' RACE reads anew with MiXCR; each CDR3 protein has one entry. In the table there are 450,000 or so distinct CDR3 sequences, 20% to 25% of which are singletons. Sequenced: PBMCs or a T cell subset sorted from them (not recorded which). Source of these receptors: an adult woman who had mild COVID-19 (a few samples of this study predate the infection). Cell type and time point are not known.

The chain employs TRBV4-3 and TRBJ1-1; D may be TRBD1 (5 bases). The length of the CDR3 is 13 residues. V lost 0 bases and J lost 10, with 12 bases in between. Germline assignment: CDR1 LGHNA and CDR2 YSLEER. The CDR3 loop reads CASSQESGTGAFF. In nucleotides, the CDR3 is TGCGCCAGCAGCCAAGAATCCGGGACCGGAGCTTTCTTT.

This clonotype showed up just a few times. The chain has TRBV27 and TRBJ2-5, with TRBD2 matching over 12 bases. V gave up 6 bases and J gave up 0 bases; unmatched junction bases: 8. CDR1 and CDR2 from the germline V gene are MNHEY and SMNVEV (reference sequence). The CDR3 spans 17 residues. The CDR3, as DNA: TGTGCCAGCAGCTACCGACTAGCGGGGGTACACCAAGAGACCCAGTACTTC. The encoded protein is CASSYRLAGVHQETQYF.

The chain carries TRBV15 and TRBJ2-3, with 10 bases aligning to TRBD2. J lost 4 bases, V lost 11 bases, and 6 bases had no gene match. Germline V CDR1 and CDR2: LNHNV, YYDKDF (reference sequence). The CDR3 has 13 residues. The CDR3 loop reads CAVQAGGADTQYF. In nucleotides, the CDR3 is TGTGCCGTCCAAGCGGGAGGGGCAGATACGCAGTATTTT.

The chain joins TRBV5-1 to TRBJ2-1; 9 bases match TRBD2. The CDR3 spans 16 residues. V trimming: 3 bases; J trimming: 4 bases; junction bases outside the gene matches: 8. The V gene's germline CDR1 is SGHRS and CDR2 YFSETQ. CDR3: CASSSRTTSGYNEQFF. CDR3 sequence (DNA): TGCGCCAGCAGCTCGCGAACGACTAGCGGTTACAATGAGCAGTTCTTC.

The table lists this clonotype with a few counts. For the CDR3, the DNA is TGCAGCGTTGTATTACTCTTCACAGATACGCAGTATTTT. Protein sequence: CSVVLLFTDTQYF. V gene TRBV29-1 combines with J gene TRBJ2-3; D is unresolved. Germline V gene sequence: CDR1 SQVTM, CDR2 ANQGSEA. The V gene lost 4 bases and the J gene lost 2 bases, with 10 bases spanning the gap. The CDR3 is 13 amino acids.

Only a few counts were recorded for this clonotype. The chain recombines TRBV9 with TRBJ2-1, with a possible D match to TRBD2 (6 bases). The CDR3 spans 16 residues. Germline V lookup: CDR1 SGDLS, CDR2 YYNGEE. V was clipped by 0 bases and J by 4 bases, with 14 bases between them. CDR3 sequence (DNA): TGTGCCAGCAGCGTAGATCATAGCGGTCAGTACAATGAGCAGTTCTTC. Protein sequence: CASSVDHSGQYNEQFF.

The table lists this clonotype with many counts. V is TRBV7-6 and J is TRBJ2-1; 11 nucleotides align to TRBD2. V lost 6 bases to trimming and J lost 7 bases; unmatched junction nucleotides: 14. The germline V gene has CDR1 SGHVS and CDR2 FNYEAQ. This CDR3 has 17 amino acids. In nucleotides, the CDR3 is TGTGCCAGCAGTCCTACTTTAGCGGGAGGGCCGAGTAATGAGCAGTTCTTC. Translated, it gives CASSPTLAGGPSNEQFF.

This clonotype occurred a few times. V and J are TRBV5-1 and TRBJ2-1, with D tentatively TRBD2 (5 bases). This CDR3 contains 12 residues. The V gene lost 4 bases and the J gene lost 9 bases, with 11 bases spanning the gap. CDR1 is SGHRS and CDR2 is YFSETQ in the germline V gene. CDR3 sequence: CASSGSTIEQFF. CDR3 DNA: TGCGCCAGCAGCGGGTCGACTATTGAGCAGTTCTTC.

Ten or more counts support this clonotype. The rearrangement links TRBV24-1 to TRBJ1-1; D uncertain. The CDR3 is 13 residues long. Between the trimmed V and J ends, which lost 9 bases and 1 base, there was a span of 11 bases. The germline V gene has CDR1 KGHDR and CDR2 SFDVKD. CDR3 region: CATPRPPNTEAFF. Written as DNA, the CDR3 is TGTGCCACCCCGCGACCGCCGAACACTGAAGCTTTCTTT.

This clonotype was found a few times. The chain has TRBV11-2 and TRBJ1-5, with D perhaps TRBD1 (6 bases). The V gene lost 5 bases and the J gene lost 6 bases, with 17 bases spanning the gap. The CDR3 has 15 amino acids. Germline V gene sequence: CDR1 SGHAT, CDR2 FQNNGV. The CDR3 coding sequence is TGTGCCAGCAGCCCGTATGGGGGCTCGGGTCAGCCCCAGCATTTT. Its translation: CASSPYGGSGQPQHF. The full variable domain, rest sourced from reference TRBV11-2 and TRBJ1-5, is EAGVAQSPRYKIIEKRQSVAFWCNPISGHATLYWYQQILGQGPKLLIQFQNNGVVDDSQLPKDRFSAERLKGVDSTLKIQPAKLEDSAVYLCASSPYGGSGQPQHFGDGTRLSIL.

The chain combines TRBV10-3 with TRBJ2-7; D remains unclear. The V gene's germline CDR1 is ENHRY and CDR2 SYGVKD. With 0 bases removed from V and 7 bases from J, the gap between germline ends came to 7 bases. The CDR3 totals 12 residues. CDR3 loop: CAISESRREQYF. CDR3 DNA sequence: TGTGCCATCAGTGAGTCCCGGCGTGAGCAGTACTTC.

This clonotype came up a few times. The J gene is TRBJ1-5, the V gene TRBV27, with 12 bases identical to TRBD1. The V and J ends lost 7 bases and 5 bases, in that order; junction bases with no gene match: 9. The CDR3 totals 16 residues. Germline values: CDR1 MNHEY, CDR2 SMNVEV (reference sequence). The CDR3 DNA follows: TGTGCCAGCATTGGCCGGGGACAGGGGGCTCATCAGCCCCAGCATTTT. Translated: CASIGRGQGAHQPQHF.

In its sample, this clonotype was seen once. One junction end does not reproduce the germline sequence, and a read error may be involved. The chain uses TRBV6-5 and TRBJ1-4, with no clear D. From germline, CDR1 is MNHEY and CDR2 SVGAGI. This CDR3 contains 12 residues. CDR3 DNA: TGTGCCTGCAGTTACACGAATGAAAAACTGTTTTTT. Protein: CACSYTNEKLFF.

The rearrangement uses TRBV5-1 and TRBJ2-3; D gene ambiguous. Germline CDR1 SGHRS, CDR2 YFSETQ. This CDR3 is built from 14 residues. V dropped 3 bases and J dropped 0 bases, with 8 bases sitting between them. The CDR3 protein is CASSSALSTDTQYF. CDR3 nucleotide sequence: TGCGCCAGCAGCTCGGCGTTGAGCACAGATACGCAGTATTTT.

This clonotype was counted only a few times. In nucleotides, the CDR3 is TGTGCCACCAGTGATTTATTGGGACAGGGAACCGGGGAGCTGTTTTTT. It specifies CATSDLLGQGTGELFF. The chain links TRBV24-1 to TRBJ2-2; 9 bases line up with TRBD1. Germline assignment: CDR1 KGHDR and CDR2 SFDVKD. J was trimmed by 5 bases and V by 1 base; bases with no gene match: 4. The CDR3 spans 16 residues.

This clonotype was detected a few times. The chain carries TRBV5-5 and TRBJ2-5; the D call may be TRBD1 or TRBD2 (5 bases each). The V end was cut by 4 bases, the J end by 5 bases, with 18 bases between. The CDR3 loop spans 15 amino acids. The germline CDR1 and CDR2 sequences are SGHKS and YYEKEE (reference sequence). CDR3: CASSPLGRQSETQYF. Written as DNA, the CDR3 is TGTGCCAGCAGCCCCCTGGGGAGACAGTCTGAGACCCAGTACTTC. Filled out from reference TRBV5-5 and TRBJ2-5, the complete variable domain reads DAGVTQSPTHLIKTRGQQVTLRCSPISGHKSVSWYQQVLGQGPQFIFQYYEKEERGRGNFPDRFSARQFPNYSSELNVNALLLGDSALYLCASSPLGRQSETQYFGPGTRLLVL.

The gene calls are TRBV4-2 and TRBJ1-1; 10 nucleotides line up with TRBD1. There are 15 residues in the CDR3. V shed 2 bases, J shed 1 base, and the junction held 1 base outside the gene matches. The V gene's germline CDR1 is LGHNA and CDR2 YNFKEQ. CDR3 residues: CASSQWDRGNTEAFF. The CDR3 DNA reads TGTGCCAGCAGCCAATGGGACAGGGGGAACACTGAAGCTTTCTTT.

This clonotype was observed a few times. The rearrangement joins TRBV28 to TRBJ1-2; TRBD1 aligns across 9 bases. Trimming removed 5 bases from V and 8 bases from J; junction bases left unmatched: 12. The CDR3 spans 15 residues. Germline V gene data show CDR1 as MDHEN and CDR2 as SYDVKM. CDR3 nucleotides: TGTGCCAGCAGTCTCGAACAGGGGGCGCATACGGGCTACACCTTC. Protein product: CASSLEQGAHTGYTF.

The chain combines TRBV6-5 with TRBJ1-1, with 8 bases fitting TRBD1. The junction had 5 bases not matched to a gene; V was cut back by 5 bases and J by 3 bases. The CDR3 contains 14 residues. Per germline, CDR1 MNHEY and CDR2 SVGAGI. The CDR3 DNA is TGTGCCAGCAGTCCCTACAGGGGGGACACTGAAGCTTTCTTT. This sequence encodes CASSPYRGDTEAFF.

The V call is TRBV4-2, the J call TRBJ2-5; the match to TRBD1 covers 9 bases. The CDR3 spans 18 residues. The trim removed 0 bases at V and 5 bases at J, leaving 13 bases unmatched. Looked up from germline, CDR1 is LGHNA and CDR2 is YNFKEQ. The CDR3 spells CASSQERTPGQGGETQYF. Here the CDR3 DNA reads TGTGCCAGCAGCCAAGAAAGAACCCCGGGACAGGGTGGGGAGACCCAGTACTTC.

The V call is TRBV12-3 or TRBV12-4, the J call TRBJ2-5; 10 nucleotides agree with TRBD2. V trimming: 3 bases; J trimming: 5 bases; junction bases outside the gene matches: 9. This CDR3 is 16 amino acids long. The CDR3, as DNA: TGTGCCAGCAGTTTTAGTGGGCTAGCGGGAGAGGAGACCCAGTACTTC. This sequence encodes CASSFSGLAGEETQYF.

This chain connects TRBV5-1 to TRBJ2-3; perhaps TRBD2 as D (6 bases). V lost 0 bases and J 6 bases, leaving 14 bases between the germline ends. The CDR3 is made up of 15 amino acids. Germline loops: CDR1 SGHRS, CDR2 YFSETQ. CDR3 DNA: TGCGCCAGCAGCTTGGGGCAGGGAGGTCCGGATACGCAGTATTTT. Translating it yields CASSLGQGGPDTQYF.

This clonotype was counted between two and nine times. The CDR3 sequence is CAIMGGSGANVLTF. The DNA of the CDR3 is TGTGCCATCATGGGGGGCTCTGGGGCCAACGTCCTGACTTTC. The chain links TRBV10-3 to TRBJ2-6; TRBD2 is a possible D gene (6 bases). Germline lookup yields CDR1 ENHRY and CDR2 SYGVKD. Trimming cost V 7 bases and J 0 bases, with 7 bases left between them. The CDR3 extends over 14 amino acids.

The chain uses TRBV27 and TRBJ2-5; 9 bases are a match to TRBD2. The CDR3 spans 14 residues. Germline CDR1 is MNHEY and CDR2 is SMNVEV (reference sequence). V dropped 3 bases and J dropped 2; count of bases not matched to a gene: 1. This CDR3 reads CASSFSGSQETQYF. The DNA for the CDR3 is TGTGCCAGCAGTTTTAGCGGGAGTCAAGAGACCCAGTACTTC.

The chain combines TRBV27 with TRBJ2-7; 9 bases align to TRBD1. Germline-derived CDR1 and CDR2 are MNHEY and SMNVEV (reference sequence). This CDR3 spans 12 amino acids. The CDR3 sequence: CATGTGYGEQYF. Written as DNA, the CDR3 is TGTGCTACCGGGACAGGGTATGGCGAGCAGTACTTC.

V and J are TRBV28 and TRBJ1-5; D uncertain. The CDR3 is 13 residues long. The germline CDR1 and CDR2 sequences are MDHEN and SYDVKM. Trimming shortened V by 7 bases and J by 0 bases, and 7 bases separated the two germline ends. CDR3 amino acids: CASTDYSNQPQHF. CDR3 DNA sequence: TGTGCCAGCACGGATTATAGCAATCAGCCCCAGCATTTT.

The rearrangement joins TRBV6-5 to TRBJ2-7; 7 nucleotides line up with TRBD1. V lost 5 bases and J lost 3; bases outside the gene matches: 7. The CDR3 covers 14 residues. The germline CDR1 and CDR2 sequences are MNHEY and SVGAGI. The CDR3: CASSQSRDSYEQYF. CDR3 coding DNA: TGTGCCAGCAGTCAGAGCCGGGACAGCTACGAGCAGTACTTC.

This clonotype was counted between two and nine times. V and J are TRBV5-1 and TRBJ2-3, with TRBD1 matching 9 bases. Trimming took 0 bases from V and 1 from J; bases not matched to a gene: 9. CDR3 length: 18 amino acids. The germline gives CDR1 SGHRS, CDR2 YFSETQ. The DNA for the CDR3 is TGCGCCAGCAGCTTGGCCAGGGGGGGACAGGGAGGCACAGATACGCAGTATTTT. Translating gives CASSLARGGQGGTDTQYF.

The genes are TRBV6-1 and TRBJ1-5; tentative D call: TRBD1 (5 bases). With 2 bases removed from V and 4 bases from J, the gap between germline ends came to 9 bases. This CDR3 spans 14 amino acids. Germline values: CDR1 MNHNS, CDR2 SASEGT. The CDR3 loop reads CASSEPGRNQPQHF. The CDR3 DNA reads TGTGCCAGCAGTGAACCAGGGCGGAATCAGCCCCAGCATTTT.

V usage is TRBV12-3 or TRBV12-4 and J usage is TRBJ1-6; D might be TRBD1 (5 bases). The CDR3 covers 15 residues. Deletions cut 4 bases from V and 10 bases from J, with 17 bases between. DNA of the CDR3: TGTGCCAGCAGTTCAAACCAGGGTTTCTGGTCACCCCTCCACTTT. This gives the protein CASSSNQGFWSPLHF.